Sequencing of this T cell receptor beta chain was carried out in a study of T cells in Graves' hyperthyroidism and ophthalmopathy (dated by TCRdb to between 2018 and 2020). Some background on the complete study: To identify distinguishing TCR V-J signatures, a discovery cohort of around 100 patients was used, comprising 43 with Graves' ophthalmopathy and 57 with stable Graves' hyperthyroidism. Prospective prediction of ophthalmopathy was tested in an independent validation cohort of approximately 18 hyperthyroidism patients and 17 patients who later progressed to ophthalmopathy. The 85 to 100 discovery patients were randomly split 7:3 into training and test sets. Thyroid tissue and blood T-cell repertoires from about six Graves' hyperthyroidism patients were also compared in the study. Once sampling was done, hyperthyroidism patients were given methimazole at a starting dose of 30 mg daily, whereas ophthalmopathy patients were given high-dose intravenous methylprednisolone. TCR Vbeta CDR3 sequencing of approximately 140 peripheral blood samples (43 ophthalmopathy, about 80 hyperthyroidism and roughly 17 progressor patients) is reported in the paper. The research as a whole found: Blood samples also contained most of the expanded thyroid clonotypes (frequency above 0.001), which suggests that blood repertoires may reflect thyroid immune responses. A 13 V-J signature model separated ophthalmopathy from stable hyperthyroidism, with approximately 86% sensitivity and approximately 81% specificity in cross-validation and 80%/75% in testing. In validation, the model predicted progression to ophthalmopathy a median of 6.5 months before onset, with over 55% sensitivity and roughly 72% specificity. Sample size was not statistically predetermined, and investigators were not blinded to group allocation.

For this clonotype: The specificity of this receptor is unknown. Per-nucleotide qualities are absent, and no much larger clonotype sits a single base away.

A patient counted as having stable Graves' hyperthyroidism if no progression to ophthalmopathy occurred over 18 months of follow-up. Hyperthyroidism patients were aged 18 to 65 years and newly diagnosed, with disease duration of less than 2 months. Any patient with an uncontrolled infection, another autoimmune disease, pregnancy or lactation was excluded. Diagnoses relied on clinical symptoms, serum thyroxine and TRAb, thyroid ultrasound and orbital computed tomography. Trizol reagent was used to extract total RNA, and RNA quality was then checked on an Agilent 2100 Bioanalyzer. The TCR beta CDR3 regions were amplified from the RNA transcripts. A first-round RT-PCR of the TCR CDR3 used the HTBI primer set with the Qiagen OneStep RT-PCR kit. Libraries were constructed in a second round of multiplex PCR, after which size selection and purification were carried out. Sequencing of the libraries was done on an Illumina HiSeq2000 using paired-end 100 bp reads. From the authors' description of their analysis: SOAPnuke was used to process the raw data, throwing out any read that contained adapters or uncalled bases, had a mean Phred below 15, or lacked an exact constant-primer or identifier match. COPE v1.2.5 was used to merge high-quality paired reads, and clonotypes were defined as unique nucleotide sequences. Clonotypes were aligned to IMGT TRBV, TRBD and TRBJ reference segments using MiTCR v1.1. The analysis was restricted to V-J combinations with a frequency above 0.0001, which together covered just over 98% of the repertoires. A TCS score was defined as the ratio between F50 (clonal expansion) and ExV (chaos), using BLOSUM62-based TCRdist between CDR3 peptides within each V-J. Welch's t-statistics and random forest reduced around 550 V-J features to 13, which were used in a naive Bayes classifier (R e1071). Thyroid-blood repertoire similarity was quantified with the Morisita-Horn index. Clones were called with MiXCR by TCRdb after fastp trimmed the public reads at Q25, and only in-frame beta chains were retained. Rows with one shared CDR3 protein collapse into an entry with the most common genes and DNA. TCRdb, not the original authors, processed these V and J calls. In all, the sample holds more than 35,000 distinct CDR3 sequences, and more than 40% of those were seen once. In total, the top ten clones hold 30% to 35% of the sample.

This TCR derives from a woman between 50 and 59 years old with Graves' hyperthyroidism. Input material: peripheral blood or thyroid tissue (not recorded which).

The DNA sequence is given as TGTGCCAGCAGCTTGGCCGGAGACAAGGACCCAGCTTTCTTT. Translation gives CASSLAGDKDPAFF. The V gene is TRBV7-6 and the J gene is TRBJ1-1, with no confident D gene call. V drops 3 bases and J drops 10 bases, leaving 18 bases in between. The CDR3, from cysteine to phenylalanine, totals 14 residues. Left in the record is the CDR3 DNA by itself, 42 bases read in frame from the first base. According to the germline V gene, CDR1 reads SGHVS and CDR2 reads FNYEAQ. The CDR3 plus the reference TRBV7-6 and TRBJ1-1 genes for the other parts give the full variable domain: GAGVSQSPRYKVTKRGQDVALRCDPISGHVSLYWYRQALGQGPEFLTYFNYEAQQDKSGLPNDRFSAERPEGSISTLTIQRTEQRDSAMYRCASSLAGDKDPAFFGQGTRLTVV.